Listed below are T cell receptor beta chains from one sample, sequenced in a study of blood T cells in healthy people across ages. MiXCR, applied by TCRdb to the 5' RACE reads, yields one record per CDR3 protein. The sample lists approximately 670,000 distinct CDR3 sequences, 40% to 45% occurring once. The material sequenced was blood. These receptors all come from a man older than 75 in good health. Both conserved end residues are part of each CDR3. A D gene is named only where the DNA matches it firmly. Size is stated for part of the rows, as once, few or many counts, or as a class when the clone is expanded.

>NA|TRBV20-1|NA|TRBJ2-1
TGCAGTGCTAGAGATAAGGGGGGCCGAAGCTCCTACAATGAGCAGTTCTTC
CSARDKGGRSSYNEQFF
>TRBD1|TRBV4-1|NA|TRBJ1-1
TGCGCCAGCAGCCAACAGGGGGTTAACACTGAAGCTTTCTTT
CASSQQGVNTEAFF
>TRBD2|TRBV28|NA|TRBJ2-5
TGTGCCAGCAGTTTAATGGGAAGCGGGAGAGAGACCCAGTACTTC
CASSLMGSGRETQYF
>NA|TRBV20-1|few|TRBJ1-2
TGCAGTGCTAGGGTTTCAGAGACCAGTGGCTACACCTTC
CSARVSETSGYTF
>NA|TRBV21-1|NA|TRBJ2-2
TGTGCCAGCAGCAAAGGTGGAGGCAGGTTACCCAGGGGCACCGGGGAGCTGTTTTTT
CASSKGGGRLPRGTGELFF
>NA|TRBV18|NA|TRBJ2-1
TGTGCCAGCTCACCTCTAGTACAGGCAGGAATTGAGCAGTTCTTC
CASSPLVQAGIEQFF
>TRBD1|TRBV20-1|NA|TRBJ2-1
TGCAGTGCGATACGACAGGGCAATGAGCAGTTCTTC
CSAIRQGNEQFF
>NA|TRBV3-1|few|TRBJ2-5
TGTGCCAGCAGCCAACCGGGATTCCAAGAGACCCAGTACTTC
CASSQPGFQETQYF
>NA|TRBV6-2/TRBV6-3|few|TRBJ2-1
TGTGCCAGCAGTTACGGGCGGCACAATGAGCAGTTCTTC
CASSYGRHNEQFF
>NA|TRBV7-2|NA|TRBJ2-1
TGTGTCAGCAGCTTATCGAGATTCCTCAACAATGAGCAGTTCTTC
CVSSLSRFLNNEQFF
>TRBD1|TRBV20-1|NA|TRBJ1-2
TGCGGTGCCCAGGGACAGGGGGCGAATGGCTACACCTTC
CGAQGQGANGYTF
>TRBD1|TRBV3-1|NA|TRBJ1-6
TGTGCCAGCAGCCGAGTACCGGGACAGCATTCACCCCTCCACTTT
CASSRVPGQHSPLHF
>TRBD1|TRBV20-1|NA|TRBJ2-7
TGCAGTGCTAGAGATCAGGGACAGTCCCACGAGCAGTACTTC
CSARDQGQSHEQYF
>NA|TRBV6-2/TRBV6-3|NA|TRBJ1-5
TGTGCCAGCACCCGAACCAGGGGAGTGTGGCAGCCCCAGCATTTT
CASTRTRGVWQPQHF
>NA|TRBV7-3|NA|TRBJ2-2
TGTGCCAGCAGCTTAGGGCTAGGGGGCACCGGGGAGCTGTTTTTT
CASSLGLGGTGELFF
>NA|TRBV7-2|NA|TRBJ2-7
TGTGCCAGCAGCTTAGGGACGACAGATCCCTACGAGCAGTACTTC
CASSLGTTDPYEQYF
>TRBD1|TRBV11-1|NA|TRBJ2-1
TGTGCCAGCAGCTTGTCAGGACAGGGAATTTACAATGAGCAGTTCTTC
CASSLSGQGIYNEQFF
>NA|TRBV14|few|TRBJ1-2
TGTGCCAGCAGCCAAGATAGGAGGTGGGGCTACACCTTC
CASSQDRRWGYTF
>TRBD1|TRBV5-1|NA|TRBJ2-7
TGCGCCAGCAGCTTGGAAGGGACAGGGGTTTACGAGCAGTACTTC
CASSLEGTGVYEQYF
>TRBD1|TRBV12-3/TRBV12-4|NA|TRBJ2-1
TGTGCCAGCAGTTTCTCGACAGGGTCCTACAATGAGCAGTTCTTC
CASSFSTGSYNEQFF
>NA|TRBV10-1|NA|TRBJ2-3
TGCGCCAGCAGGGCAGCCTCTAGCACAGATACGCAGTATTTT
CASRAASSTDTQYF
>NA|TRBV6-4|few|TRBJ2-6
TGTGCCAGCAGTGAATCATACTCTGGGGCCAACGTCCTGACTTTC
CASSESYSGANVLTF
>TRBD2|TRBV29-1|NA|TRBJ2-7
TGCAGCGTCGGGACTAGCCGAAACTACGAGCAGTACTTC
CSVGTSRNYEQYF
>TRBD1|TRBV20-1|NA|TRBJ2-7
TGCAGTGCTCCGCCGCCGGGACAGGGAGTCTACGAGCAGTACTTC
CSAPPPGQGVYEQYF
>TRBD2|TRBV10-3|NA|TRBJ2-3
TGTGCCACCCAGTCTAGCGGCCCCACAGATACGCAGTATTTT
CATQSSGPTDTQYF
>TRBD2|TRBV10-1|many|TRBJ2-3
TGCGCCAGCAGTGATCTGACTAGCGGGAGGTCAGATACGCAGTATTTT
CASSDLTSGRSDTQYF
>TRBD1|TRBV15|NA|TRBJ2-5
TGTGCCGCCGCCCTGGACAGGGGGTCTAAGACCCAGTACTTC
CAAALDRGSKTQYF
>NA|TRBV29-1|many|TRBJ1-2
TGCAGCGTCGTCGAAGGCTACACCTTC
CSVVEGYTF
>NA|TRBV2|NA|TRBJ2-5
TGTGCCAGCAGTCCCGGGACTCAGTACGAGACCCAGTACTTC
CASSPGTQYETQYF
>NA|TRBV12-3/TRBV12-4|once|TRBJ1-5
TGTGCCAGCAGTTCCATGGACAATCAGCCCCAGCATTTT
CASSSMDNQPQHF
>TRBD1|TRBV6-2/TRBV6-3|NA|TRBJ2-7
TGTGCCAGCAGTTCCGGACAGGGTTTCTCCTACGAGCAGTACTTC
CASSSGQGFSYEQYF
>NA|TRBV7-9|NA|TRBJ1-1
TGTGCCAGCAGCCAATCCAGGGAAACTGAAGCTTTCTTT
CASSQSRETEAFF
>NA|TRBV12-3/TRBV12-4|few|TRBJ2-1
TGTGCCAGCAGAAGGTTCAATGAGCAGTTCTTC
CASRRFNEQFF
>NA|TRBV20-1|NA|TRBJ1-2
TGCAGTGCTAGAGATCGCGGGGGTTACTATGGCTACACCTTC
CSARDRGGYYGYTF
>NA|TRBV11-2|many|TRBJ2-7
TGTGCCAGCAGCTTAGAGGGACCTTCGGGCTACGAGCAGTACTTC
CASSLEGPSGYEQYF
>TRBD1|TRBV5-6|few|TRBJ2-7
TGTGCCAGCAGCTTGGGCCGGACTGGAACAGGGGCCTTCTCCTACGAGCAGTACTTC
CASSLGRTGTGAFSYEQYF
>NA|TRBV18|NA|TRBJ2-2
TGTGCCAGCTCACCACTGAACACCGGGGAGCTGTTTTTT
CASSPLNTGELFF
>NA|TRBV27|NA|TRBJ2-1
TGTGCCAGCAGTCTCCTAGCGAGTTTCGGTGAGCAGTTCTTC
CASSLLASFGEQFF